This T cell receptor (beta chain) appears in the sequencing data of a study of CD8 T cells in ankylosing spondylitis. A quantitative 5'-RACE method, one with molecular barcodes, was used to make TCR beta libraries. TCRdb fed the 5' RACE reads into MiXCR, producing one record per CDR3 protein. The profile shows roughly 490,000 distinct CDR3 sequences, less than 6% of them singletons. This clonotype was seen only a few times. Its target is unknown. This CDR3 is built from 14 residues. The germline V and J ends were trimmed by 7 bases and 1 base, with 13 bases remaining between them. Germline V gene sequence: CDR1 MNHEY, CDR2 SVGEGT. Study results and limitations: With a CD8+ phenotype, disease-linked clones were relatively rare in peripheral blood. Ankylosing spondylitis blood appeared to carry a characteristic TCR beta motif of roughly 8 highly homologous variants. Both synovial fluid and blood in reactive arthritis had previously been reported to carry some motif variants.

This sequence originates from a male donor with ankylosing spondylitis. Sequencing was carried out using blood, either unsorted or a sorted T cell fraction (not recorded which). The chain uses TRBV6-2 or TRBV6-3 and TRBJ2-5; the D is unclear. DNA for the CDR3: TGTGCCAGCACCCGCCTACACTTCCAAGAGACCCAGTACTTC. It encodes CASTRLHFQETQYF.